This T cell receptor (beta chain) was sequenced in a study of blood T cell repertoires in COVID-19. This clone has only one observation. In the 2 weeks before study entry, exposed participants met a COVID-19 case, which was PCR-confirmed or clinician-diagnosed. Profiling relied on immunoSEQ multiplex PCR, and the TCRdb table lists in-frame clones only, not all of them. The repertoire holds 250,000 or so clones, with approximately 89% as singletons. The clonotype was recovered from a man between 35 and 55 years old who had been exposed to COVID-19. The material sequenced was PBMCs or T cells enriched from blood (not recorded which).

CDR3 nucleotides: TGCGCCAGCAGCTTGGAAGGCGCCGACTTCACTTCGAACACCGGGGAGCTGTTTTTT. Protein: CASSLEGADFTSNTGELFF. The rearrangement links TRBV5-1 to TRBJ2-2; D gene unclear. The V end lost 0 bases, the J end lost 0 bases, and 18 bases lay between the germline ends. The CDR3 consists of 19 residues. Per germline, CDR1 SGHRS and CDR2 YFSETQ.